The TCR beta chain described here comes from a study of Tregs in tolerant kidney transplant recipients. Thawed PBMCs were FACS-sorted into unstimulated CD4+CD25+CD127- regulatory T cells, CD4+CD25- non-regulatory cells, CD4 and CD8 cells. CDR1 and CDR2 (germline): ENHRY, SYGVKD. V shed 5 bases and J shed 5 bases, with 13 bases lying between them. The CDR3 length is 14 residues. The assay was immunoSEQ multiplex PCR, and TCRdb's table has in-frame clones only and misses some. The repertoire consists of around 98,000 clones, with 80% to 95% occurring once and the leading ten covering 0.46%. This clone was counted a few times.

This rearrangement joins TRBV10-3 to TRBJ2-1, with D unresolved. Sequencing was performed on CD4+ T cells from blood, taken before the transplant. The sequence derives from a human donor who received a combined kidney and bone marrow transplant. This CDR3 reads CAISPFPMDNEQFF. The CDR3 region has the DNA TGTGCCATCAGTCCGTTCCCTATGGACAATGAGCAGTTCTTC.